Listed here are 14 T cell receptor beta chains from one sample, sequenced in a study of blood T cell repertoires in COVID-19. Produced via immunoSEQ multiplex PCR; TCRdb's table is partial and in-frame only. The sample carries approximately 500,000 clones, roughly nine tenths recorded once. The source material was peripheral blood. These receptors came from a woman aged 50 to 65 with COVID-19, enrolled during active disease.

V usage is TRBV6-6 and J usage is TRBJ2-7, with D possibly being TRBD1 (5 bases). This CDR3 has 11 amino acids. Germline loops: CDR1 MNHNY, CDR2 SVGAGI (reference sequence). V lost 2 bases and J lost 7, with 6 bases in between. CDR3 residues: CASSYGAEQYF. The CDR3 nucleotides read TGTGCCAGCAGTTACGGGGCTGAGCAGTACTTC.

This sequence joins TRBV19 and TRBJ2-1; 11 bases align to TRBD1. The germline V gene encodes CDR1 LNHDA and CDR2 SQIVND (reference sequence). The CDR3 contains 14 residues. V dropped 7 bases and J dropped 10; count of bases not matched to a gene: 9. The CDR3 DNA reads TGTGCCAGTAACCCGGGACAGGGGGTCGGAGAGCAGTTCTTC. Translation: CASNPGQGVGEQFF.

J is TRBJ2-2 and V is TRBV24-1; 9 bases map to TRBD1. The CDR3 contains 15 residues. The junction had 3 bases not matched to a gene; V was cut back by 0 bases and J by 8 bases. Germline V CDR1 and CDR2: KGHDR, SFDVKD. Written as DNA, the CDR3 is TGTGCCACCAGTGATTTGCAGGGGACAGGGGGGGAGCTGTTTTTT. It codes for CATSDLQGTGGELFF.

This chain joins TRBV19 and TRBJ2-7; TRBD1 matches at 8 bases. After removal of 1 base from V and 6 bases from J, the junction contained 8 bases not matched to a gene. CDR1 and CDR2 (germline): LNHDA, SQIVND (reference sequence). The CDR3 is 15 residues long. CDR3 in DNA: TGTGCCAGTAGTATAGCCCTCGGACAGGGCCGCGAGCAGTACTTC. Translation gives CASSIALGQGREQYF.

This chain connects TRBV7-9 to TRBJ1-2; tentative D call: TRBD1 (5 bases). V shed 1 base and J shed 2 bases, with 8 bases lying between them. Germline CDR1 and CDR2: SEHNR and FQNEAQ (reference sequence). The CDR3 runs to 14 residues. CDR3 loop: CASSLEGFNYGYTF. The CDR3 DNA sequence: TGTGCCAGCAGCTTAGAGGGGTTCAACTATGGCTACACCTTC. Supplemented by reference TRBV7-9 and TRBJ1-2, the full variable domain reads DTGVSQNPRHKITKRGQNVTFRCDPISEHNRLYWYRQTLGQGPEFLTYFQNEAQLEKSRLLSDRFSAERPKGSFSTLEIQRTEQGDSAMYLCASSLEGFNYGYTFGSGTRLTVV.

The chain combines TRBV7-2 with TRBJ2-2, with 7 bases that match TRBD1. The CDR3 loop spans 13 amino acids. Germline CDR1 and CDR2: SGHTA and FQGNSA. Trimming took 8 bases from V and 5 from J; bases not matched to a gene: 5. CDR3: CASGLQGTGELFF. CDR3 bases: TGTGCCAGCGGTCTACAGGGGACCGGGGAGCTGTTTTTT.

This chain connects TRBV6-5 to TRBJ2-4, with a weak D call TRBD1 (7 bases). This CDR3 contains 13 residues. Germline CDR1 is MNHEY and CDR2 is SVGAGI. Trimming removed 6 bases at V and 8 bases at J, with 14 bases between. This CDR3 reads CASRDSGGYIQYF. The CDR3 coding sequence is TGTGCCAGCAGGGATTCAGGGGGGTACATTCAGTACTTC.

The rearrangement uses TRBV29-1 and TRBJ1-2; a possible D gene is TRBD1 (6 bases). The CDR3 totals 11 residues. V was pared by 1 base and J by 6 bases, with 6 bases between. Germline V CDR1 and CDR2: SQVTM, ANQGSEA. Here the CDR3 reads CSVEAGDGYTF. CDR3 DNA: TGCAGCGTTGAAGCAGGGGATGGCTACACCTTC. Drawing the rest from reference TRBV29-1 and TRBJ1-2, the complete variable domain is SAVISQKPSRDICQRGTSLTIQCQVDSQVTMMFWYRQQPGQSLTLIATANQGSEATYESGFVIDKFPISRPNLTFSTLTVSNMSPEDSSIYLCSVEAGDGYTFGSGTRLTVV.

The chain joins TRBV7-2 to TRBJ1-2, with 7 bases matching TRBD1. Germline V gene lookup returns CDR1 SGHTA and CDR2 FQGNSA. Trimming removed 5 bases from V and 6 bases from J; junction bases left unmatched: 24. The CDR3 has 19 amino acids. The CDR3 loop reads CASSGKTGALNRGWNGYTF. The CDR3 DNA sequence: TGTGCCAGCAGCGGAAAAACAGGGGCCTTAAACAGGGGTTGGAATGGCTACACCTTC.

This clone occurred once. The V call is TRBV15, the J call TRBJ1-5; no clear D. This CDR3 is built from 18 residues. Germline CDR1 and CDR2: LNHNV and YYDKDF (reference sequence). Trimming left V 0 bases short and J 2 bases short, with 17 bases between. This chain's CDR3 is CATSRDMGGSQGNQPQHF. The DNA of the CDR3 is TGTGCCACCAGCAGAGATATGGGAGGATCCCAAGGCAATCAGCCCCAGCATTTT.

This chain joins TRBV6-5 and TRBJ1-6; TRBD1 aligns across 8 bases. Trimming took 7 bases from V and 6 from J; bases not matched to a gene: 8. The germline gives CDR1 MNHEY, CDR2 SVGAGI. This CDR3 contains 15 residues. CDR3 DNA: TGTGCCAGCACCACCGGGACAGGTATTAATTCACCCCTCCACTTT. Protein product: CASTTGTGINSPLHF.

The gene calls are TRBV2 and TRBJ2-1; no firm D call. V lost 5 bases to trimming and J lost 0 bases, with 5 bases between them. CDR3 size: 13 residues. The germline CDR1 and CDR2 sequences are SNHLY and FYNNEI. CDR3 nucleotides: TGTGCCAGCAGTTTTAGCTCCTACAATGAGCAGTTCTTC. This translates into CASSFSSYNEQFF.

V usage is TRBV25-1 and J usage is TRBJ1-4; tentative D call: TRBD1 (5 bases). The CDR3 covers 15 residues. Trimming left V 5 bases short and J 5 bases short, with 15 bases between. The germline CDR1 and CDR2 sequences are MGHDK and SYGVNS. The CDR3 protein is CASSLSGLENEKLFF. Here the CDR3 DNA reads TGTGCCAGCAGTTTGTCAGGGTTGGAAAATGAAAAACTGTTTTTT.

The chain has TRBV5-1 and TRBJ1-1; possibly TRBD1 for D (5 bases). CDR1 and CDR2 (germline): SGHRS, YFSETQ. The V end was cut by 0 bases, the J end by 0 bases, with 9 bases between. The length of the CDR3 is 15 residues. CDR3 amino acids: CASSLGGALNTEAFF. The CDR3 coding sequence is TGCGCCAGCAGCTTGGGTGGGGCCCTGAACACTGAAGCTTTCTTT. The entire variable domain, with the rest obtained from reference TRBV5-1 and TRBJ1-1, is as follows: KAGVTQTPRYLIKTRGQQVTLSCSPISGHRSVSWYQQTPGQGLQFLFEYFSETQRNKGNFPGRFSGRQFSNSRSEMNVSTLELGDSALYLCASSLGGALNTEAFFGQGTRLTVV.